A selection of T cell receptor beta chains follows, all from one sample in a study of blood T cells in healthy people across ages. TCRdb reprocessed the 5' RACE reads via MiXCR and lists one record per CDR3 protein. The sample gives about 800,000 distinct CDR3 sequences, 25% of which show up once; 3.7% is in the top ten. These records were also assigned to another study, of T cells of mothers and their children.

The sequenced sample consisted of blood. These TCRs come from a boy aged 5-17 years in good health. The CDR3 runs from the conserved cysteine through the conserved F or W. Each record gives: J gene, D gene, clone size, V gene, CDR3 DNA, CDR3 protein. A D gene is named only where the DNA matches it firmly. The listing skips clone size in some rows; elsewhere it reads once, few, many or a size class.

j_gene: TRBJ2-1; d_gene: .; abundance: .; v_gene: TRBV29-1; CDR3nt: TGCAGCGTGGTTTTCCGTGTTGAGCAGTTCTTC; CDR3aa: CSVVFRVEQFF
j_gene: TRBJ2-6; d_gene: .; abundance: .; v_gene: TRBV29-1; CDR3nt: TGCAGCGTTGAACGTGGCACTGGGGCCAACGTCCTGACTTTC; CDR3aa: CSVERGTGANVLTF
j_gene: TRBJ2-7; d_gene: .; abundance: .; v_gene: TRBV6-5; CDR3nt: TGTGCCAGCAGTTACGGGCAGGGCCTTCCCTACGAGCAGTACTTC; CDR3aa: CASSYGQGLPYEQYF
j_gene: TRBJ2-6; d_gene: TRBD1; abundance: .; v_gene: TRBV7-9; CDR3nt: TGTGCCAGCAGCTCCGGGACAGGGCTTCGCTCTGGGGCCAACGTCCTGACTTTC; CDR3aa: CASSSGTGLRSGANVLTF
j_gene: TRBJ1-5; d_gene: .; abundance: many; v_gene: TRBV7-2; CDR3nt: TGTGCCAGCAGCTTAGTTCAGGGTTCATTTCAGCCCCAGCATTTT; CDR3aa: CASSLVQGSFQPQHF
j_gene: TRBJ2-3; d_gene: TRBD1; abundance: .; v_gene: TRBV20-1; CDR3nt: TGCAGTGCTCAGACAGGGGGGGAGGAAGATACGCAGTATTTT; CDR3aa: CSAQTGGEEDTQYF
j_gene: TRBJ2-5; d_gene: .; abundance: many; v_gene: TRBV5-1; CDR3nt: TGCGCCAGCAGCAAAACAGTGTTGGAGACCCAGTACTTC; CDR3aa: CASSKTVLETQYF
j_gene: TRBJ1-4; d_gene: TRBD1; abundance: .; v_gene: TRBV7-9; CDR3nt: TGTGCCAGCGGCGCCGGACAGGGGAATGAAAAACTGTTTTTT; CDR3aa: CASGAGQGNEKLFF
j_gene: TRBJ1-6; d_gene: .; abundance: few; v_gene: TRBV7-2; CDR3nt: TGTGCCAGCAGCCATGGGGGTTCACCCCTCCACTTT; CDR3aa: CASSHGGSPLHF
j_gene: TRBJ2-1; d_gene: .; abundance: .; v_gene: TRBV10-3; CDR3nt: TGTGCCATCAGAGACAGTACCTACAATGAGCAGTTCTTC; CDR3aa: CAIRDSTYNEQFF
j_gene: TRBJ1-2; d_gene: .; abundance: .; v_gene: TRBV3-1; CDR3nt: TGTGCCAGCAGCCAAGAGCCTTTCTACACCTTC; CDR3aa: CASSQEPFYTF
j_gene: TRBJ2-7; d_gene: TRBD1; abundance: .; v_gene: TRBV29-1; CDR3nt: TGCAGCGTTCAGACAGGGGGGTACGAGCAGTACTTC; CDR3aa: CSVQTGGYEQYF
j_gene: TRBJ2-7; d_gene: .; abundance: .; v_gene: TRBV20-1; CDR3nt: TGCAGTGCTAGCCACCGGTACTCCTACGAGCAGTACTTC; CDR3aa: CSASHRYSYEQYF
j_gene: TRBJ2-5; d_gene: TRBD2; abundance: few; v_gene: TRBV7-2; CDR3nt: TGTGCCAGCAGCTTTAGCGGGGCCGTGTCCTTC; CDR3aa: CASSFSGAVSF
j_gene: TRBJ2-5; d_gene: .; abundance: .; v_gene: TRBV7-2; CDR3nt: TGTGCCAGCAGCGCAGGGGACCTCCGACGGAGGCAAGAGACCCAGTACTTC; CDR3aa: CASSAGDLRRRQETQYF
j_gene: TRBJ2-5; d_gene: TRBD1; abundance: .; v_gene: TRBV11-2; CDR3nt: TGTGCCAGCAGCAACGACGGGACAGAGCAAGAGACCCAGTACTTC; CDR3aa: CASSNDGTEQETQYF
j_gene: TRBJ1-1; d_gene: .; abundance: .; v_gene: TRBV19; CDR3nt: TGTGCCAGTAGTATAGAATGGGGCGAGGAAGCTTTCTTT; CDR3aa: CASSIEWGEEAFF
j_gene: TRBJ2-2; d_gene: TRBD1; abundance: .; v_gene: TRBV7-9; CDR3nt: TGTGCCAGCAGCTGGGGGACAGGGAACACCGGGGAGCTGTTTTTT; CDR3aa: CASSWGTGNTGELFF
j_gene: TRBJ2-7; d_gene: .; abundance: .; v_gene: TRBV5-6; CDR3nt: TGTGCCAGCAGCTTTGGCAGGGCATCCGAGCAGTACTTC; CDR3aa: CASSFGRASEQYF
j_gene: TRBJ1-2; d_gene: TRBD1; abundance: many; v_gene: TRBV5-5; CDR3nt: TGTGCCAGCAGCTTACCAACAGGGGCTTATGGCTACACCTTC; CDR3aa: CASSLPTGAYGYTF
j_gene: TRBJ2-7; d_gene: .; abundance: .; v_gene: TRBV5-1; CDR3nt: TGCGCCAGCAGCTTGGAAGGTTTTAAGGACCCCCACTACGAGCAGTACTTC; CDR3aa: CASSLEGFKDPHYEQYF
j_gene: TRBJ2-7; d_gene: TRBD1; abundance: few; v_gene: TRBV20-1; CDR3nt: TGCAGTGTCGGACAGGGGAACTCCTACGAGCAGTACTTC; CDR3aa: CSVGQGNSYEQYF
j_gene: TRBJ2-1; d_gene: .; abundance: .; v_gene: TRBV12-3/TRBV12-4; CDR3nt: TGTGCCAGCGGCCCCTGGGCAGAGCAGTTCTTC; CDR3aa: CASGPWAEQFF
j_gene: TRBJ1-1; d_gene: TRBD1; abundance: .; v_gene: TRBV15; CDR3nt: TGTGCCACCAGCATAAACAGGGGGGTGAACACTGAAGCTTTCTTT; CDR3aa: CATSINRGVNTEAFF
j_gene: TRBJ2-5; d_gene: .; abundance: .; v_gene: TRBV4-1; CDR3nt: TGCGCCAGCAGCCAAGATCGGTCAGGGTTATGGGAGACCCAGTACTTC; CDR3aa: CASSQDRSGLWETQYF
j_gene: TRBJ2-1; d_gene: .; abundance: .; v_gene: TRBV12-3/TRBV12-4; CDR3nt: TGTGCCAGCAGTTCCCTCCGCCGGCGGAATGAGCAGTTCTTC; CDR3aa: CASSSLRRRNEQFF
j_gene: TRBJ2-3; d_gene: .; abundance: few; v_gene: TRBV28; CDR3nt: TGTGCCAGCAGTTTCGGGGGACCCAGCACAGATACGCAGTATTTT; CDR3aa: CASSFGGPSTDTQYF
j_gene: TRBJ1-2; d_gene: .; abundance: .; v_gene: TRBV28; CDR3nt: TGTGCCAGCAGTTTCGGGCAGGTTCTCGGCTACACCTTC; CDR3aa: CASSFGQVLGYTF
j_gene: TRBJ2-3; d_gene: TRBD1; abundance: few; v_gene: TRBV5-1; CDR3nt: TGCGCCAGCAGCTCAGAGACAGGGGCGAGGGCAGATACGCAGTATTTT; CDR3aa: CASSSETGARADTQYF
j_gene: TRBJ2-6; d_gene: TRBD1; abundance: .; v_gene: TRBV6-5; CDR3nt: TGTGCCAGCAGGGGACAGGGGGCTGGGGCCAACGTCCTGACTTTC; CDR3aa: CASRGQGAGANVLTF
j_gene: TRBJ2-3; d_gene: .; abundance: few; v_gene: TRBV29-1; CDR3nt: TGCAGCGTCGTCCCTCGGACACTGGGGTTAACAGATACGCAGTATTTT; CDR3aa: CSVVPRTLGLTDTQYF
j_gene: TRBJ2-4; d_gene: .; abundance: few; v_gene: TRBV4-1; CDR3nt: TGCGCCAGCAGCTCCCAGACCGAAAACATTCAGTACTTC; CDR3aa: CASSSQTENIQYF
j_gene: TRBJ2-3; d_gene: .; abundance: .; v_gene: TRBV20-1; CDR3nt: TGCAGTGCTGATAGCAGAAACACAGATACGCAGTATTTT; CDR3aa: CSADSRNTDTQYF
j_gene: TRBJ2-7; d_gene: TRBD2; abundance: .; v_gene: TRBV20-1; CDR3nt: TGCAGTGCGGGAGGGCATAGCGGGAGGGTGCCCTACGAGCAGTACTTC; CDR3aa: CSAGGHSGRVPYEQYF
j_gene: TRBJ2-7; d_gene: TRBD1; abundance: .; v_gene: TRBV20-1; CDR3nt: TGCAGTGCTAGAGATTACACAGGGGGGTACGAGCAGTACTTC; CDR3aa: CSARDYTGGYEQYF
j_gene: TRBJ2-7; d_gene: .; abundance: few; v_gene: TRBV4-3; CDR3nt: TGCGCCAGCAGCCAAGAGCGCTCGTACTACGAGCAGTACTTC; CDR3aa: CASSQERSYYEQYF
j_gene: TRBJ2-5; d_gene: .; abundance: .; v_gene: TRBV7-9; CDR3nt: TGTGCCAGCAGTCAAGGACAGAACCAAGAGACCCAGTACTTC; CDR3aa: CASSQGQNQETQYF
j_gene: TRBJ2-7; d_gene: .; abundance: .; v_gene: TRBV14; CDR3nt: TGTGCCAGCAGCCTGCCACCCGGCGAGCAGTACTTC; CDR3aa: CASSLPPGEQYF
j_gene: TRBJ2-3; d_gene: .; abundance: .; v_gene: TRBV9; CDR3nt: TGTGCCAGCAGCGTAGCTACGAGACTACGCGGCACAGATACGCAGTATTTT; CDR3aa: CASSVATRLRGTDTQYF
j_gene: TRBJ1-6; d_gene: TRBD1; abundance: few; v_gene: TRBV6-5; CDR3nt: TGTGCCAGCAGTGACGGACAGGGGTTTTCACCCCTCCACTTT; CDR3aa: CASSDGQGFSPLHF
j_gene: TRBJ1-1; d_gene: .; abundance: few; v_gene: TRBV11-3; CDR3nt: TGTGCCAGCAGCCGAGAAGACACAACAGGGAACACTGAAGCTTTCTTT; CDR3aa: CASSREDTTGNTEAFF
j_gene: TRBJ2-2; d_gene: .; abundance: .; v_gene: TRBV9; CDR3nt: TGTGCCAGCAGCGTGGGTAGGGGCAGCAACACCCCGGGGGAGCTGTTTTTT; CDR3aa: CASSVGRGSNTPGELFF
j_gene: TRBJ2-5; d_gene: .; abundance: .; v_gene: TRBV4-3; CDR3nt: TGCGCCAGCAGCCAAGGGGCGGCTCCAGAGACCCAGTACTTC; CDR3aa: CASSQGAAPETQYF
j_gene: TRBJ2-7; d_gene: .; abundance: few; v_gene: TRBV29-1; CDR3nt: TGCAGCGTTGCCGGGCTGTCGGGGGACTTAAACTACGAGCAGTACTTC; CDR3aa: CSVAGLSGDLNYEQYF
j_gene: TRBJ2-2; d_gene: .; abundance: .; v_gene: TRBV12-3/TRBV12-4; CDR3nt: TGTGCCAGCAGTTTCGGGGATCCTTCGAACACCGGGGAGCTGTTTTTT; CDR3aa: CASSFGDPSNTGELFF